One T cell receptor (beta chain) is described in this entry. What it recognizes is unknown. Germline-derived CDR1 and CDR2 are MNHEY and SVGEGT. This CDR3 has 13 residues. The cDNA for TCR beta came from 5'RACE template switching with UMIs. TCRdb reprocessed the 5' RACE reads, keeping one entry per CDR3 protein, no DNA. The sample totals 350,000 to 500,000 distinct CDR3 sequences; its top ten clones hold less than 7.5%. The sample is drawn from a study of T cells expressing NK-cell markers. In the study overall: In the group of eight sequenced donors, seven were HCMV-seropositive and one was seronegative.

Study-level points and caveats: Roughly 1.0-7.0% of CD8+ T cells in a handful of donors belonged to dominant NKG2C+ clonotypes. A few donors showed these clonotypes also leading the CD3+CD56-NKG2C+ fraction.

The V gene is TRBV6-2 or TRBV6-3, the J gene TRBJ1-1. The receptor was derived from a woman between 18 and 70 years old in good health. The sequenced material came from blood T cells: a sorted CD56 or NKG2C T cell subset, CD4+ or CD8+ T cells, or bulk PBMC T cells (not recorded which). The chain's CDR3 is CASIPGTAGEAFF.